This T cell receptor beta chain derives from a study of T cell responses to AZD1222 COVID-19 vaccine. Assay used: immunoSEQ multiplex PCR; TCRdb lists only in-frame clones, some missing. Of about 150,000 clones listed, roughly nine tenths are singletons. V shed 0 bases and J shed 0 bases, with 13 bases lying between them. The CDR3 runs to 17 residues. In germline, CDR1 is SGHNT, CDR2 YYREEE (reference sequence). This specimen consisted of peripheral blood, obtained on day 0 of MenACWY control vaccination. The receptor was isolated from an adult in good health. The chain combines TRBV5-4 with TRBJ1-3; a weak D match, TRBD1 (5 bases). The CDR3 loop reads CASSLVGQFLSGNTIYF. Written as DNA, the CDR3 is TGTGCCAGCAGCTTGGTGGGGCAGTTCCTCTCTGGAAACACCATATATTTT.